This entry lists 24 T cell receptor beta chains sequenced from one sample in a study of T-cell memory formation after mild COVID-19. In TCRdb, the 5' RACE reads were re-called with MiXCR into one record per CDR3 protein. Of under 600,000 distinct CDR3 sequences listed, 20% to 25% were seen once; the top ten hold around 8.4%. The sequenced material came from PBMCs or a T cell subset sorted from them (not recorded which). These receptors were obtained from an adult woman who had mild COVID-19 (a few samples of this study predate the infection). Cell type and time point are not known.

The V gene is TRBV5-1, the J gene TRBJ2-3, with 8 bases lining up with TRBD2. This CDR3 contains 17 residues. Germline V CDR1 and CDR2: SGHRS, YFSETQ. The J segment lost 0 bases and the V segment lost 4 bases, leaving 10 bases of the junction unmatched. CDR3 DNA sequence: TGCGCCAGCAGCGCCGCAACTAGCGGACATAGCACAGATACGCAGTATTTT. It is translated as CASSAATSGHSTDTQYF.

The rearrangement uses TRBV19 and TRBJ2-2; no clear D. Germline loops: CDR1 LNHDA, CDR2 SQIVND (reference sequence). This CDR3 spans 17 amino acids. Deletions cut 0 bases from V and 3 bases from J, with 14 bases between. In DNA form, the CDR3 reads TGTGCCAGTAGTATAGAGTATGGAATAAGGGACACCGGGGAGCTGTTTTTT. Amino acids: CASSIEYGIRDTGELFF.

The rearrangement joins TRBV5-1 to TRBJ1-1; TRBD1 aligns across 8 bases. CDR1 is SGHRS and CDR2 is YFSETQ in the germline V gene. The CDR3 consists of 16 residues. Unmatched junction bases numbered 9, after V lost 2 bases and J lost 3 bases. This CDR3 reads CASSFGSGGRDTEAFF. In nucleotides, the CDR3 is TGCGCCAGCAGCTTCGGGTCAGGGGGCCGTGACACTGAAGCTTTCTTT.

This sequence joins TRBV2 and TRBJ2-3; the match to TRBD2 covers 9 bases. CDR3 size: 17 residues. V trimming: 1 base; J trimming: 3 bases; junction bases outside the gene matches: 8. Germline V gives CDR1 SNHLY, CDR2 FYNNEI. CDR3 sequence (DNA): TGTGCCAGCAGTGAAGAGGGTAGCGGGAGTTTAACAGATACGCAGTATTTT. This codes for CASSEEGSGSLTDTQYF. The full variable domain, in which reference TRBV2 and TRBJ2-3 provide the parts outside the CDR3, is EPEVTQTPSHQVTQMGQEVILRCVPISNHLYFYWYRQILGQKVEFLVSFYNNEISEKSEIFDDQFSVERPDGSNFTLKIRSTKLEDSAMYFCASSEEGSGSLTDTQYFGPGTRLTVL.

This clonotype has more than one count but fewer than ten. This rearrangement joins TRBV5-1 to TRBJ1-2, with 7 nucleotides matching TRBD1. The ends lost 4 bases at V and 3 bases at J; junction bases unmatched: 6. The CDR3 sequence is 14 residues long. CDR1 is SGHRS and CDR2 is YFSETQ in the germline V gene. The CDR3 spells CASSPGQDDYGYTF. CDR3 in DNA: TGCGCCAGCAGCCCTGGACAGGACGACTATGGCTACACCTTC. The full variable domain, in which reference TRBV5-1 and TRBJ1-2 provide the parts outside the CDR3, is KAGVTQTPRYLIKTRGQQVTLSCSPISGHRSVSWYQQTPGQGLQFLFEYFSETQRNKGNFPGRFSGRQFSNSRSEMNVSTLELGDSALYLCASSPGQDDYGYTFGSGTRLTVV.

This chain uses TRBV3-1 with TRBJ1-1; weak D call: TRBD1 (6 bases). V lost 5 bases to trimming and J lost 0 bases, with 13 bases between them. CDR3 length: 15 amino acids. In germline, CDR1 is LGHDT, CDR2 YNNKEL (reference sequence). The CDR3, as DNA: TGTGCCAGCAGCGGCCGGACAGCCTTGAACACTGAAGCTTTCTTT. Protein sequence: CASSGRTALNTEAFF.

The V call is TRBV14, the J call TRBJ2-6; D ambiguous. Per germline, CDR1 SGHDN and CDR2 FVKESK. Trimming stripped 8 bases from V and 0 bases from J, with 11 bases between. The CDR3 spans 15 residues. CDR3 in DNA: TGTGCCAGCGCAGGCACCCCCTCTGGGGCCAACGTCCTGACTTTC. Amino acids: CASAGTPSGANVLTF. Full variable domain (rest looked up from reference TRBV14 and TRBJ2-6): EAGVTQFPSHSVIEKGQTVTLRCDPISGHDNLYWYRRVMGKEIKFLLHFVKESKQDESGMPNNRFLAERTGGTYSTLKVQPAELEDSGVYFCASAGTPSGANVLTFGAGSRLTVL.

The chain is built from TRBV12-3 or TRBV12-4 and TRBJ2-6; D is undetermined. V gave up 9 bases and J gave up 2 bases, with 11 bases separating them. CDR3 size: 14 residues. The chain's CDR3 is CASALGTGANVLTF. The CDR3 DNA is TGTGCCAGTGCTCTTGGTACTGGGGCCAACGTCCTGACTTTC.

The chain is built from TRBV7-3 and TRBJ2-2, with D hard to call. This CDR3 comprises 15 residues. Looked up from germline, CDR1 is SGHTA and CDR2 is FQGTGA. Trimming left V 2 bases short and J 4 bases short, with 11 bases between. The CDR3 protein is CASSLSPRPTGELFF. CDR3 nucleotides: TGTGCCAGCAGCTTATCCCCCCGTCCCACCGGGGAGCTGTTTTTT.

J is TRBJ2-1 and V is TRBV9; TRBD2 agrees at 14 bases. This CDR3 has 20 amino acids. Germline V gene sequence: CDR1 SGDLS, CDR2 YYNGEE. Trimming cost V 6 bases and J 2 bases; bases outside gene matches: 16. The CDR3 loop reads CASNTIRGTSGGPTYNEQFF. CDR3 sequence (DNA): TGTGCCAGCAACACAATTAGAGGGACTAGCGGGGGTCCGACCTACAATGAGCAGTTCTTC. The full variable domain, with the rest looked up from reference TRBV9 and TRBJ2-1, is DSGVTQTPKHLITATGQRVTLRCSPRSGDLSVYWYQQSLDQGLQFLIQYYNGEERAKGNILERFSAQQFPDLHSELNLSSLELGDSALYFCASNTIRGTSGGPTYNEQFFGPGTRLTVL.

The V and J genes are TRBV15 and TRBJ1-2, with D possibly matching TRBD1 (5 bases). The germline V gene has CDR1 LNHNV and CDR2 YYDKDF (reference sequence). The V gene lost 0 bases and the J gene lost 4 bases, with 12 bases spanning the gap. The CDR3 has 15 residues. The CDR3 bases are TGTGCCACCAGCAGAGATTCCCGTACAGGCTATGGCTACACCTTC. This encodes CATSRDSRTGYGYTF.

Only a few counts were recorded for this clonotype. V usage is TRBV2 and J usage is TRBJ2-2; 12 bases fit TRBD2. The junction had 4 bases not matched to a gene; V was cut back by 7 bases and J by 4 bases. Germline values: CDR1 SNHLY, CDR2 FYNNEI. The CDR3 contains 15 residues. CDR3 sequence reads: CASTGLAGFTGELFF. The CDR3 DNA reads TGTGCCAGCACAGGACTAGCGGGGTTCACCGGGGAGCTGTTTTTT. Together with reference TRBV2 and TRBJ2-2, the CDR3 gives the full variable domain: EPEVTQTPSHQVTQMGQEVILRCVPISNHLYFYWYRQILGQKVEFLVSFYNNEISEKSEIFDDQFSVERPDGSNFTLKIRSTKLEDSAMYFCASTGLAGFTGELFFGEGSRLTVL.

The genes are TRBV24-1 and TRBJ2-1; D might be TRBD1 (6 bases). CDR1 is KGHDR and CDR2 is SFDVKD in the germline V gene. V lost 8 bases to trimming and J lost 4 bases, with 8 bases between them. The CDR3 runs 12 residues. The CDR3 nucleotides are TGTGCCACCACTGGACAGTACAATGAGCAGTTCTTC. As protein: CATTGQYNEQFF.

V is TRBV5-1 and J is TRBJ2-5; D gene unclear. Germline lookup yields CDR1 SGHRS and CDR2 YFSETQ. The V end was cut by 0 bases, the J end by 4 bases, with 13 bases between. The CDR3 is made up of 15 amino acids. The CDR3 loop reads CASSLAAMARETQYF. In nucleotides, the CDR3 is TGCGCCAGCAGCTTGGCGGCTATGGCTCGAGAGACCCAGTACTTC. Full variable domain (remainder filled in from reference TRBV5-1 and TRBJ2-5): KAGVTQTPRYLIKTRGQQVTLSCSPISGHRSVSWYQQTPGQGLQFLFEYFSETQRNKGNFPGRFSGRQFSNSRSEMNVSTLELGDSALYLCASSLAAMARETQYFGPGTRLLVL.

The chain has TRBV20-1 and TRBJ1-1; D is undetermined. V lost 3 bases to trimming and J lost 5 bases, with 25 bases between them. From germline, CDR1 is DFQATT and CDR2 SNEGSKA (reference sequence). The CDR3 contains 17 residues. The CDR3 here is CSASHGVGIAGGTEAFF. The CDR3 DNA follows: TGCAGTGCTAGCCACGGGGTCGGAATAGCTGGCGGGACTGAAGCTTTCTTT.

The chain uses TRBV5-1 and TRBJ1-2, with TRBD1 identical over 7 bases. The V gene's germline CDR1 is SGHRS and CDR2 YFSETQ. CDR3 length: 14 residues. V shed 0 bases, J shed 7 bases, and the junction held 6 bases outside the gene matches. The CDR3 loop reads CASSLAVTGLGYTF. The CDR3 nucleotides are TGCGCCAGCAGCTTGGCCGTGACAGGGCTTGGCTACACCTTC. Full variable domain (outside the CDR3, taken from reference TRBV5-1 and TRBJ1-2): KAGVTQTPRYLIKTRGQQVTLSCSPISGHRSVSWYQQTPGQGLQFLFEYFSETQRNKGNFPGRFSGRQFSNSRSEMNVSTLELGDSALYLCASSLAVTGLGYTFGSGTRLTVV.

The gene calls are TRBV27 and TRBJ2-5; TRBD2 agrees at 9 bases. Unmatched junction bases numbered 14, after V lost 5 bases and J lost 7 bases. Germline assignment: CDR1 MNHEY and CDR2 SMNVEV (reference sequence). The CDR3 is 16 amino acids. DNA of the CDR3: TGTGCCAGCAGTCCCCTTAGCGCGGGGGGGCCGGGGACCCAGTACTTC. Translation: CASSPLSAGGPGTQYF.

This clonotype was counted a few times. The rearrangement joins TRBV5-5 to TRBJ2-7; perhaps TRBD2 as D (6 bases). Trimming took off 4 bases at V and 2 bases at J, with 10 bases between the two ends. The CDR3 runs 13 residues. CDR1 and CDR2 from the germline V gene are SGHKS and YYEKEE (reference sequence). The CDR3: CASSAGFTYEQYF. CDR3 nucleotide sequence: TGTGCCAGCAGCGCGGGATTTACCTACGAGCAGTACTTC.

The CDR3 region is CAWNPGSNYGYTF. DNA for the CDR3: TGTGCCTGGAACCCAGGGTCCAACTATGGCTACACCTTC. This chain links TRBV30 with TRBJ1-2, with D perhaps matching TRBD1 (5 bases). The CDR3 extends over 13 amino acids. Per germline, CDR1 GTSNPN and CDR2 SVGIG (reference sequence). The V and J ends lost 4 bases and 2 bases respectively, with 11 bases between them.

This sequence joins TRBV7-9 and TRBJ2-2; 10 positions match TRBD2. This CDR3 spans 18 amino acids. The germline V gene has CDR1 SEHNR and CDR2 FQNEAQ (reference sequence). V lost 3 bases to trimming and J lost 0 bases; unmatched junction nucleotides: 7. In nucleotides, the CDR3 is TGTGCCAGCAGCTTTCCCCTTAGCGGGGGGTCGAACACCGGGGAGCTGTTTTTT. This codes for CASSFPLSGGSNTGELFF.

At least ten counts were recorded for this clonotype. The chain is built from TRBV20-1 and TRBJ2-7, with 9 bases matching TRBD1. V dropped 6 bases and J dropped 2; count of bases not matched to a gene: 11. CDR3 length equals 15 residues. CDR1 is DFQATT, CDR2 SNEGSKA, per germline (reference sequence). CDR3: CSAQPIDRGAYEQYF. As DNA, the CDR3 is TGCAGTGCCCAACCCATAGACAGGGGGGCCTACGAGCAGTACTTC.

The chain combines TRBV9 with TRBJ2-2; weak D call: TRBD2 (5 bases). The CDR3 is made up of 15 amino acids. Germline V gene lookup returns CDR1 SGDLS and CDR2 YYNGEE. The germline V and J ends were trimmed by 0 bases and 4 bases, with 10 bases remaining between them. CDR3 protein: CASSVAGGGTGELFF. The CDR3 DNA reads TGTGCCAGCAGCGTAGCAGGAGGTGGCACCGGGGAGCTGTTTTTT.

This clonotype was seen only a few times. The chain is built from TRBV12-3 or TRBV12-4 and TRBJ1-5, with a possible D match to TRBD1 (6 bases). The CDR3 runs to 14 residues. Trimming pared 8 bases from V and 3 bases from J, leaving 14 bases between. The CDR3 here is CASSNGQSNQPQHF. In DNA, the CDR3 is TGTGCCAGCTCAAATGGACAGTCCAATCAGCCCCAGCATTTT.

This clonotype has more than one count but fewer than ten. The chain recombines TRBV19 with TRBJ1-5; D remains unclear. The CDR3 has 17 amino acids. Germline V gene data show CDR1 as LNHDA and CDR2 as SQIVND (reference sequence). V lost 6 bases, J lost 6 bases, and 24 bases lay in between. In DNA form, the CDR3 reads TGTGCCAGTAGAACTAGTGGGGTTTCTGCGGGTGGTCAGCCCCAGCATTTT. This codes for CASRTSGVSAGGQPQHF.